A selection of T cell receptor beta chains follows, all from one sample in a study of T cell clusters in autoimmune cytopenias. TCRdb reprocessed the multiplex PCR reads, keeping one entry per CDR3 protein, no DNA. This repertoire includes approximately 12,000 distinct CDR3 sequences. The same sample was also studied in work on T cell repertoires in aging, cancer and after chemotherapy.

The source material was peripheral blood. The receptors were sampled from a human donor in good health. CDR3s include the opening cysteine and the closing phenylalanine or tryptophan. Clone size is stated in some rows and not others, as once, few, many or a class when expanded.

>.|TRBJ2-7|TRBV12-3/TRBV12-4
CASSNRDRGFSYEQYF
>.|TRBJ1-2|TRBV10-2
CASSEGPRYGYTF
>.|TRBJ2-1|TRBV15
CATSRAGGDEQFF
>medium-sized|TRBJ2-7|TRBV6-2/TRBV6-3
CASTPRTSVFEQYF
>medium-sized|TRBJ2-3|TRBV19
CASSQAGGSTDTQYF
>.|TRBJ2-7|TRBV27
CASSLYGGAGEQYF
>.|TRBJ2-1|TRBV6-2/TRBV6-3
CASSYKRGAHLYNEQFF
>.|TRBJ2-3|TRBV7-2
CASSWGGVQDTQYF
>medium-sized|TRBJ1-1|TRBV7-2
CASSPQWPRNTEAFF
>.|TRBJ2-1|TRBV7-2
CASSLVGTSGGADEQFF
>.|TRBJ1-5|TRBV19
CASSIVGARGPHQPQHF
>medium-sized|TRBJ1-3|TRBV10-3
CAISDTAGFSGNTIYF
>.|TRBJ1-5|TRBV6-1
CASSVKPSNQPQHF
>medium-sized|TRBJ1-2|TRBV30
CAWSVEANYGYTF
>medium-sized|TRBJ1-2|TRBV30
CAWSRSSINYGYTF
>.|TRBJ1-2|TRBV12-3/TRBV12-4
CASSPAMGQGPYGYTF
>medium-sized|TRBJ2-2|TRBV30
CAWSGVRGSGELFF
>.|TRBJ1-1|TRBV20-1
CSARRTGGGATEAFF
>.|TRBJ1-6|TRBV28
CASGRAGTNSPLHF
>.|TRBJ2-5|TRBV11-2
CASSLGGVAGVWETQYF
>medium-sized|TRBJ2-3|TRBV27
CASSLGTDTQYF
>.|TRBJ2-7|TRBV6-1
CASSENVLGGYEQYF
>.|TRBJ2-7|TRBV11-2
CASSLRQGNNEQYF
>.|TRBJ2-3|TRBV20-1
CSAGSRRSLSTDTQYF
>.|TRBJ2-7|TRBV21-1
CASSKFADSYEQYF